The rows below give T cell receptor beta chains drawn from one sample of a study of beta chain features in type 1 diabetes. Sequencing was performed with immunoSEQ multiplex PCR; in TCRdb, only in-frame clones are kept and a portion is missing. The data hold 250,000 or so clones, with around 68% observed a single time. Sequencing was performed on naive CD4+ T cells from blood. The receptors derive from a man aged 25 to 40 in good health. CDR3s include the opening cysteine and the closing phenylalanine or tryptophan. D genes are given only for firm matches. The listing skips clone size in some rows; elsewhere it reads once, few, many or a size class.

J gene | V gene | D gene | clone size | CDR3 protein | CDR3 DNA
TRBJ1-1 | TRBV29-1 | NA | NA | CSVTVTLEAFF | TGCAGCGTCACGGTGACCCTTGAAGCTTTCTTT
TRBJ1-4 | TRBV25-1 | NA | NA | CASSEFRPQGGEKLFF | TGTGCCAGCAGTGAATTTCGTCCACAGGGTGGTGAAAAACTGTTTTTT
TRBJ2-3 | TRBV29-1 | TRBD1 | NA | CSVRRQGNTDTQYF | TGCAGCGTCCGAAGACAGGGTAACACAGATACGCAGTATTTT
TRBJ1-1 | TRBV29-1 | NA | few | CSVTGLGNTEAFF | TGCAGCGTCACAGGGCTGGGGAACACTGAAGCTTTCTTT
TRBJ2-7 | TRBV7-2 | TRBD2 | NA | CASSLAGLVYEQYF | TGTGCCAGCAGCTTAGCGGGACTAGTCTACGAGCAGTACTTC
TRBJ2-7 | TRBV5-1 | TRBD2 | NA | CASSLAGVGASYEQYF | TGCGCCAGCAGCCTAGCGGGAGTTGGGGCCTCCTACGAGCAGTACTTC
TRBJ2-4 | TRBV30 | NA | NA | CAWSDRNIQYF | TGTGCCTGGAGTGACAGGAACATTCAGTACTTC
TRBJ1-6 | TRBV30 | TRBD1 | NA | CAWTGTGRSPLHF | TGTGCCTGGACCGGGACAGGGCGTTCACCCCTCCACTTT
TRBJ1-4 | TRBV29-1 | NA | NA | CSVEGHGNEKLFF | TGCAGCGTTGAAGGGCACGGGAATGAAAAACTGTTTTTT
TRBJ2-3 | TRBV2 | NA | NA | CASNWWDQHTDTQYF | TGTGCCAGCAATTGGTGGGACCAACACACAGATACGCAGTATTTT
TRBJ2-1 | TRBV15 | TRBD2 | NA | CATSRDLTAREDEQFF | TGTGCCACCAGCAGAGATCTCACAGCTCGGGAGGATGAGCAGTTCTTC
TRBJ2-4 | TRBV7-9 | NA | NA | CASSRDTLAKNIQYF | TGTGCCAGCAGCCGTGATACCTTAGCCAAAAACATTCAGTACTTC
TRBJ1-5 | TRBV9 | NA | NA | CASSVGESNQPQHF | TGTGCCAGCAGCGTAGGAGAGAGCAATCAGCCCCAGCATTTT
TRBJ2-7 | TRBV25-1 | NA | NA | CASSGQFYEQYF | TGTGCCAGCAGCGGACAGTTCTACGAGCAGTACTTC
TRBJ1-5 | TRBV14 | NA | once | CASSQGLRQPQHF | TGTGCCAGCAGCCAAGGACTCCGTCAGCCCCAGCATTTT
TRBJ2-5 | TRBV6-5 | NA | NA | CASSYSGEETQYF | TGTGCCAGCAGTTACTCAGGGGAAGAGACCCAGTACTTC
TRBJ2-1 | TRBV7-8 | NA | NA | CASSSRNNEQFF | TGTGCCAGCAGCTCACGGAACAATGAGCAGTTCTTC
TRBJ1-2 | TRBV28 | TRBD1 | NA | CASSAGQRNYGYTF | TGTGCCAGCAGCGCGGGACAGAGAAACTATGGCTACACCTTC
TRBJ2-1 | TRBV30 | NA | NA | CAAASASYNEQFF | TGTGCGGCGGCTAGCGCCTCCTACAATGAGCAGTTCTTC
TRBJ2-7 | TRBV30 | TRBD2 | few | CAWSSLAGKYEQYF | TGTGCCTGGAGTTCTTTAGCGGGAAAGTACGAGCAGTACTTC
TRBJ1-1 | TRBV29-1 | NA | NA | CSAAGDRSSTEAFF | TGCAGCGCCGCCGGCGACAGGTCGAGCACTGAAGCTTTCTTT
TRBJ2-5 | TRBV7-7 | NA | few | CASSSPRPRQETQYF | TGTGCCAGCAGCTCTCCGCGACCTCGCCAAGAGACCCAGTACTTC
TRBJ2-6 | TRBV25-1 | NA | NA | CASSGASGANVLTF | TGTGCCAGCAGTGGGGCCTCTGGGGCCAACGTCCTGACTTTC
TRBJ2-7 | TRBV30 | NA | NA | CAWSVGSYEQYF | TGTGCCTGGAGTGTCGGCTCCTACGAGCAGTACTTC
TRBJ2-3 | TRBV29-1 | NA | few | CSVALGSTDTQYF | TGCAGCGTTGCCTTGGGAAGCACAGATACGCAGTATTTT
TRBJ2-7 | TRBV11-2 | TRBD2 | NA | CASSLEGGSSYEQYF | TGTGCCAGCAGCTTAGAAGGCGGGAGCTCCTACGAGCAGTACTTC
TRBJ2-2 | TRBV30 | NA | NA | CAWSVASLATGELFF | TGTGCCTGGAGTGTAGCCTCCCTGGCCACCGGGGAGCTGTTTTTT